This T cell receptor (beta chain) was sequenced for a study of shared clonotypes between healthy human individuals. Study-wide results and limits: Read depth was anticipated to influence clonotype sharing among donors.

In the naive CD8 group, cells lacked CD45RO and were positively selected for CCR7, so terminally differentiated effector memory CD45RA+ cells were left out. Comments on this clone: Its antigen is not known.

The CDR3 consists of 14 residues. Germline V gene lookup returns CDR1 SGHVS and CDR2 FNYEAQ. Trimming left V 4 bases short and J 4 bases short, with 11 bases between. Sorted-subset replicate PCRs used 200 ng DNA, some 31,000 T cell genomes. Libraries were prepared by immunoSEQ multiplex PCR; TCRdb keeps only in-frame clonotypes and omits some of them. The sample shows about 1.9 million clones, 93% of them seen only once. Sequenced material: naive CD8+ T cells from PBMCs. The chain links TRBV7-6 to TRBJ2-1; D may be TRBD1 or TRBD2 (5 bases each). The sequence derives from a man between 18 and 29 years old in good health. Some clones in this sample may be carry-over from other donors' samples. CDR3 bases: TGTGCCAGCAGCTCCCGACAGCGGTACAATGAGCAGTTCTTC. Its protein is CASSSRQRYNEQFF.